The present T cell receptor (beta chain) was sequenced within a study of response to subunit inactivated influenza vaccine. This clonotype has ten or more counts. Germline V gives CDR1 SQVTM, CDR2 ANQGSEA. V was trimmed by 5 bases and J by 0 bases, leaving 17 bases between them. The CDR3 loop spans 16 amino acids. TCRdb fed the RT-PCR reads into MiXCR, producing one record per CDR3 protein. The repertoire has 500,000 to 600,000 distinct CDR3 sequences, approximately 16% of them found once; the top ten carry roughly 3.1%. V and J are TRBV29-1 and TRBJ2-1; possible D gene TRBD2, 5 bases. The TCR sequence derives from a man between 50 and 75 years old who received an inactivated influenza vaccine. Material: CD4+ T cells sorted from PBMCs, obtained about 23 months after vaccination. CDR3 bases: TGCAGCGTTTCCGGGATGGCCGAGAGCTCCTACAATGAGCAGTTCTTC. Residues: CSVSGMAESSYNEQFF.